The source of this T cell receptor beta chain is a study of blood T cell repertoires in COVID-19. Looking at the study overall: COVID-19 samples collected from the United States, Italy and Spain covered acute and convalescent phases.

The germline V gene encodes CDR1 SGHAT and CDR2 FQDESV (reference sequence). The CDR3 totals 15 residues. V lost 5 bases, J lost 1 base, and 14 bases lay in between. Study processing details: Using reference gene primer amplification, nucleated cell counts were estimated. Some clones are missing from TCRdb's copy, which holds only in-frame ones; the method was immunoSEQ multiplex PCR. From that table come the V and J calls and clone size; the DNA was used to work out D and trimming. The sample contains about 290,000 clones, roughly 90% of which appear only once. The receptor comes from a woman aged 40 to 55 who had recovered from COVID-19. The chain joins TRBV11-1 to TRBJ1-1; unclear D gene. Sequences were obtained from peripheral blood. The chain's CDR3 is CASSAGGRANTEAFF. CDR3 nucleotide sequence: TGTGCCAGCAGCGCCGGCGGGCGGGCGAACACTGAAGCTTTCTTT.